The present T cell receptor (beta chain) was sequenced within a study of T-cell memory formation after mild COVID-19. V shed 5 bases, J shed 6 bases, and the junction held 7 bases outside the gene matches. The CDR3 covers 15 residues. Germline V gene sequence: CDR1 SGHVS, CDR2 FNYEAQ. Regarding the study as a whole: Clones that got smaller from day 15 to 85 had even CD4/CD8, while clones growing later tipped toward CD4+. Contracting CD4+ clones sat mainly in CM and EM; CD8+ in EMRA.

Employing constant-segment primers, 5'RACE generated TCR alpha and TCR beta cDNA libraries bearing sample barcodes and UMIs. TCRdb recomputed calls from the 5' RACE reads with MiXCR, one row per CDR3 protein. The table includes roughly 320,000 distinct CDR3 sequences, 25% to 30% detected once. This clonotype was seen a handful of times. Its target is unknown. The sequence derives from an adult woman who had mild COVID-19 (a few samples of this study predate the infection). Cell type and time point are not known. The chain carries TRBV7-6 and TRBJ2-1, with TRBD2 matching 10 bases. Sequencing used PBMCs or a T cell subset sorted from them (not recorded which). The CDR3 DNA reads as TGTGCCAGCAGCCCGACTAGCGGGTCGGGCAATGAGCAGTTCTTC. The encoded protein is CASSPTSGSGNEQFF. Looking up the rest from reference TRBV7-6 and TRBJ2-1 gives the full variable domain: GAGVSQSPRYKVTKRGQDVALRCDPISGHVSLYWYRQALGQGPEFLTYFNYEAQQDKSGLPNDRFSAERPEGSISTLTIQRTEQRDSAMYRCASSPTSGSGNEQFFGPGTRLTVL.